This T cell receptor (beta chain) was identified in a study of blood T cell repertoires in COVID-19. Study as a whole: The United States, Italy and Spain supplied acute and convalescent COVID-19 samples.

Libraries were prepared by immunoSEQ multiplex PCR; TCRdb keeps only in-frame clonotypes and omits some of them. The sample lists 40,000 to 55,000 clones; roughly 84% were seen once. Germline CDR1 MDHEN, CDR2 SYDVKM. Trimming shortened V by 2 bases and J by 15 bases, and 20 bases separated the two germline ends. The CDR3 spans 14 residues. This chain uses TRBV28 with TRBJ2-1; perhaps TRBD1 as D (6 bases). Sequencing was done on a sample of peripheral blood. The sequence was obtained from a woman in her 70s with acute or convalescent COVID-19. The CDR3 nucleotides are TGTGCCAGCAGTTTAACCCCCACTCACAGGGTACGGTTCTTC. This encodes CASSLTPTHRVRFF.